This TCR beta chain was recovered during a study of blood T cell repertoires in COVID-19 (TCRdb year 2020). With regard to the full study: Collaborator samples came from the United States, Italy and Spain and covered acute and convalescent phases of COVID-19. Where HLA class I and class II types were available, the types were taken from metadata supplied by the sample provider, not from assay-based typing. The repertoires were released in a freely available public database meant as a resource for research on the immune response to SARS-CoV-2. Deeply sampled blood TCRbeta repertoires from subjects exposed to, actively infected with, or recovered from COVID-19 were included in the dataset. Nearly every sample came with metadata listing a de-identified subject ID, COVID-19 status, age in years and sex. Samples came from the ongoing ImmuneRACE study (first 160 participants) plus 1,254 subjects from 6 global collaborators. The prospective study material was composed of cDNA or gDNA derived from T cells, B-cell-depleted T cells, or PBMCs.

In regard to this clone: Its antigen target is currently unknown. No base quality information exists; no much larger clone differs at one position.

The collaborating institutions used their own protocols to collect whole blood in K2EDTA tubes. For TCRbeta analysis, collaborator samples were shipped as frozen whole blood, as isolated PBMCs, or as DNA extracted from either sample type. TCRbeta CDR3 regions were amplified from genomic DNA by means of the immunoSEQ Assay, a bias-controlled multiplex PCR. The published analysis was carried out like this. Within the assay, amplification of reference gene primers was used to estimate how many nucleated cells each sample contained. To quantify the absolute abundance of each unique TCRbeta CDR3 rearrangement, sequence reads were collapsed and filtered. For each sample, productive Simpson clonality was calculated by taking the square root of Simpson's diversity index across productive rearrangements. TCRdb took over this immuneACCESS table, retaining in-frame rearrangements with V and J assigned. Such tables are incomplete; in checked studies, under half of the missing clones stem from an unresolved V gene, and the remainder is unexplained. V, J and clone size are those of that table, while D and trimming were read from the DNA. The sample table shows around 160,000 clones, and about 81% are seen once. Under 13% of the sample lies in the top ten.

Broad study findings and their caveats: How much clinical and demographic metadata was included differed by source and by participant, and the metadata was provided uncurated.

V loses 8 bases of germline sequence and J loses 3 bases, and the interval between the two ends is 20 bases. As encoded in the germline V gene, CDR1 is WSHSY while CDR2 is SAAADI. Including the terminal cysteine and phenylalanine, the CDR3 comprises 16 residues. Only CDR3 DNA is held: 48 bases, read in frame from base 1. The receptor's source is a human donor in a cohort sampled during active COVID-19. The sequence links TRBV10-2 to TRBJ2-1; TRBD2 is possibly the D segment (5 matching bases). The sample taken for sequencing was peripheral blood. In nucleotide form, the sequence is TGCGCCAGCGAGGAGTATTCACGACTAAACTACAATGAGCAGTTCTTC. It specifies CASEEYSRLNYNEQFF.